The rows below give T cell receptor beta chains drawn from one sample of a study of PD-1 blockade in classical Hodgkin lymphoma. Some clones are missing from TCRdb's copy, which holds only in-frame ones; the method was immunoSEQ multiplex PCR. The data contain more than 90,000 clones, around 80% of them singletons. This specimen consisted of peripheral blood mononuclear cells (PBMCs), obtained before the fourth cycle of nivolumab. The receptors originated from a human donor with classical Hodgkin lymphoma. Each CDR3 is given with its conserved first and last residue. Each record gives: J gene, V gene, D gene, clone size, CDR3 DNA, CDR3 protein. D genes are given only for firm matches. For some rows the clone size is stated as once, few or many, or as a class when expanded; others skip it.

TRBJ1-5	TRBV7-9	TRBD1	few	TGTGCCAGCAGCCAGGACAGGGGGCGGGGCAATCAGCCCCAGCATTTT	CASSQDRGRGNQPQHF
TRBJ2-3	TRBV5-6	.	.	TGTGCCAGCAGCTCCCAGGAGGCGGGGGCCATCACAGATACGCAGTATTTT	CASSSQEAGAITDTQYF
TRBJ1-5	TRBV28	.	.	TGTGCCAGCAGTTTAGTGGACGGGGGTTATCAGCCCCAGCATTTT	CASSLVDGGYQPQHF
TRBJ1-6	TRBV6-6	.	.	TGTGCCAGCAGTCGGGCCGCGGGAAGTTCACCCCTCCACTTT	CASSRAAGSSPLHF
TRBJ2-2	TRBV18	.	many	TGTGCCAGCTCACCCCGGGCCTTGAACACCGGGGAGCTGTTTTTT	CASSPRALNTGELFF
TRBJ1-1	TRBV6-5	TRBD1	.	TGTGCCAGCAGTTACTCTAGGACAGGGCCTGAAGCTTTCTTT	CASSYSRTGPEAFF
TRBJ1-5	TRBV19	TRBD1	.	TGTGCCAGTAGCCGAGGGCCTGACAGGGGCGGGCAGCCCCAGCATTTT	CASSRGPDRGGQPQHF
TRBJ2-5	TRBV18	.	.	TGTGCCAGCTCACCTGGGGAGCAAGAGACCCAGTACTTC	CASSPGEQETQYF
TRBJ2-2	TRBV7-2	TRBD2	.	TGTGCCAGCAGCATAAGCGGGGGGGCAAACACCGGGGAGCTGTTTTTT	CASSISGGANTGELFF
TRBJ1-1	TRBV19	.	.	TGTGCCAGTAGGGGCGGGTACGTAGGCACTGAAGCTTTCTTT	CASRGGYVGTEAFF
TRBJ1-1	TRBV27	.	.	TGTGCCAGCAGCACCGCCCGAGGGCTTCGTAACACTGAAGCTTTCTTT	CASSTARGLRNTEAFF
TRBJ1-6	TRBV7-3	.	few	TGTGCCAGCAGCGTAAGTGGGGGATATAATTCACCCCTCCACTTT	CASSVSGGYNSPLHF
TRBJ2-6	TRBV29-1	.	.	TGCAGCGTTGAAGGGTTTTCGAACGTCCTGACTTTC	CSVEGFSNVLTF
TRBJ2-3	TRBV4-1	TRBD2	once	TGCGCCAGCAGCCACTCGGGACTAGCGGGGGGGCCCAACACAGATACGCAGTATTTT	CASSHSGLAGGPNTDTQYF
TRBJ1-5	TRBV9	.	.	TGTGCCAGCAGCGTAGTCCTCCACCGTCGCACGCAGCCCCAGCATTTT	CASSVVLHRRTQPQHF
TRBJ2-2	TRBV5-1	.	.	TGCGCCAGCAGCTTGCGCGGGGGCCCGAACACCGGGGAGCTGTTTTTT	CASSLRGGPNTGELFF
TRBJ1-1	TRBV19	TRBD1	.	TGTGCCAGTAGTATGCGGGACAGGGGCTTCGGGAACACTGAAGCTTTCTTT	CASSMRDRGFGNTEAFF
TRBJ1-5	TRBV28	TRBD1	once	TGTGCCAGCAGTCCGACAGGGGTGGGCAATCAGCCCCAGCATTTT	CASSPTGVGNQPQHF
TRBJ2-3	TRBV4-3	.	.	TGCGCCAGCAGCCTTAACCGGGGCCCCACAGATACGCAGTATTTT	CASSLNRGPTDTQYF
TRBJ1-6	TRBV19	TRBD1	.	TGTGCCAGTAGTCTCAATTATGGTCCCGGGACAGGGGTCGATTCACCCCTCCACTTT	CASSLNYGPGTGVDSPLHF
TRBJ1-4	TRBV30	.	once	TGTGCCTCGTCGGGGGGGGCGAATGAAAAACTGTTTTTT	CASSGGANEKLFF
TRBJ1-2	TRBV10-3	.	.	TGTGCCATCAGTGGACAGACGGGCTCTAACTATGGCTACACCTTC	CAISGQTGSNYGYTF
TRBJ1-1	TRBV28	.	.	TGTGCCACCACCCCCGCAAACATTCAGGGGAACACTGAAGCTTTCTTT	CATTPANIQGNTEAFF
TRBJ1-4	TRBV18	.	few	TGTGCCAGCTCACCTTCAACAGGGAATGAAAAACTGTTTTTT	CASSPSTGNEKLFF
TRBJ2-6	TRBV6-1	.	.	TGTGCCAGCAGTGAACAGCCCCTCACTTACTCTGGGGCCAACGTCCTGACTTTC	CASSEQPLTYSGANVLTF
TRBJ1-2	TRBV18	TRBD1	once	TGTGCCAGCTCACCACCGGACAGGGTGGGCTATGGCTACACCTTC	CASSPPDRVGYGYTF
TRBJ1-3	TRBV2	.	.	TGTGCCAGCAGTGAAGGGGGGGCTTTCGGAAACACCATATATTTT	CASSEGGAFGNTIYF
TRBJ1-2	TRBV19	.	few	TGTGCCAGTCTGGTTAAGGAGGGCTACACCTTC	CASLVKEGYTF
TRBJ2-1	TRBV6-1	.	once	TGTGCCAGCAAAGGCAGTTTAGATGAGCAGTTCTTC	CASKGSLDEQFF
TRBJ1-5	TRBV5-6	TRBD1	.	TGTGCCAGCAGCTTTTTCGGGACAGGGAAAATACAGCCCCAGCATTTT	CASSFFGTGKIQPQHF
TRBJ2-7	TRBV9	TRBD2	once	TGTGCCAGCAGCCCCCGGCGGACTAGCGGGAGGGCAATTCCCTACGAGCAGTACTTC	CASSPRRTSGRAIPYEQYF
TRBJ2-5	TRBV18	.	.	TGTGCCAGCTCACGCCAAGAGACCCAGTACTTC	CASSRQETQYF
TRBJ1-1	TRBV4-2	TRBD1	.	TGTGCCAGCAGCCCCCTGGACAGGGTAAGCACTGAAGCTTTCTTT	CASSPLDRVSTEAFF
TRBJ2-3	TRBV6-6	TRBD2	.	TGTGCCAGTAGGCTAGCGGGGGTTGCAGATACGCAGTATTTT	CASRLAGVADTQYF
TRBJ1-2	TRBV7-8	.	few	TGTGCCAGCTCGGGACAAAACTATGGCTACACCTTC	CASSGQNYGYTF
TRBJ2-7	TRBV15	.	once	TGTGCCACCAGCAGAGAAGGCATTGGGGCCTACGAGCAGTACTTC	CATSREGIGAYEQYF
TRBJ1-2	TRBV5-1	.	.	TGCGCCAGCAGCTTGGACACATCTAACTATGGCTACACCTTC	CASSLDTSNYGYTF
TRBJ1-2	TRBV28	TRBD1	few	TGTGCCAGCAGTATCCCGGGACAGTTGGCCTATGGCTACACCTTC	CASSIPGQLAYGYTF
TRBJ2-5	TRBV11-2	.	.	TGTGCCAGCATCCCCGGACGGTCGCAAGAGACCCAGTACTTC	CASIPGRSQETQYF
TRBJ1-5	TRBV28	.	.	TGTGCCAGCAGTTTCCCCACATCACAGGGTAACCAGCCCCAGCATTTT	CASSFPTSQGNQPQHF
TRBJ2-5	TRBV9	.	.	TGTGCCAGCAGCGAGCAGGGCCAAGAGACCCAGTACTTC	CASSEQGQETQYF
TRBJ1-6	TRBV19	.	.	TGTGCCAGTAGTATTGGGGGGGTGGATTCACCCCTCCACTTT	CASSIGGVDSPLHF
TRBJ2-3	TRBV5-6	.	.	TGTGCCAGCAGCCCTATCGACGGGAATACGCAGTATTTT	CASSPIDGNTQYF
TRBJ1-1	TRBV6-6	.	.	TGTGCCAGCAGAACGAGGGGGTACACTGAAGCTTTCTTT	CASRTRGYTEAFF
TRBJ2-1	TRBV7-3	TRBD2	.	TGTGCCAGCAGCAACGCTTTAGGACTAGCGGGGGGGCAGCGTAATAGGCAGTTCTTC	CASSNALGLAGGQRNRQFF
TRBJ1-5	TRBV19	TRBD1	.	TGTGCCAGTAGTCAGACAGGGCGGAATCAGCCCCAGCATTTT	CASSQTGRNQPQHF
TRBJ2-7	TRBV18	.	.	TGTGCCAGCTCATTAGATGGGGGTTCGGGGGAGCAGTACTTC	CASSLDGGSGEQYF
TRBJ2-5	TRBV4-1	TRBD1	once	TGCGCCAGCAGACCGGGACAGGGGTACCAAGAGACCCAGTACTTC	CASRPGQGYQETQYF
TRBJ2-7	TRBV6-6	.	.	TGTGCCAGCAGCCTCCGTTTCGGCGGAAGCTACGAGCAGTACTTC	CASSLRFGGSYEQYF
TRBJ2-3	TRBV9	.	.	TGTGCCAGCAGCGTCATACTAGGAGCGGTGGCAGATACGCAGTATTTT	CASSVILGAVADTQYF
TRBJ1-5	TRBV28	TRBD1	.	TGTGCCAGCCCTTCCGCGGCAGGGGGCGTGTGGGATCAGCCCCAGCATTTT	CASPSAAGGVWDQPQHF